Detailed here is one TCR beta chain. Its antigen is still unknown. The sample holds no much larger clone one base away, and base qualities are not on file. Between the V and J ends, shortened by 4 bases and 3 bases respectively, the junction contains 17 bases. Via the germline V gene (reference sequence), CDR1 is SGHNT and CDR2 YYREEE. The CDR3 holds 16 amino acids from the cysteine to the phenylalanine. The retained sequence is limited to the CDR3, 48 bases, with the frame set at the first base. Sample time point, as interpreted from the label and publication: tumor resected at nephrectomy. Read against the paper, the sample's treatment or condition label means: 15 Gy SBRT to primary tumor, nephrectomy 4 weeks later. The samples were drawn from a clinical trial, where primary renal cell carcinomas were treated with 15 Gy of stereotactic body radiation therapy and then removed by nephrectomy 4 weeks afterward. Every patient's renal cell carcinoma showed clear cell pathology. The tumors were dissociated mechanically, digested with collagenase/hyaluronidase at 37 degrees C, processed in gentleMACS C tubes, and kept in liquid nitrogen. Genomic DNA for TCR sequencing was prepared using the QIAamp DNA Blood Mini Kit (Qiagen). The analyses included just those samples that passed every quality control check.

TCR beta libraries were generated from genomic DNA with the immunoSEQ kit, following the manufacturer's recommendations. Library preparation used a first multiplex PCR with proprietary primers, then a second PCR adding unique barcodes, with bead cleanups after each round. Each sample batch included a kit-provided positive control reaction and a negative control reaction. The final libraries underwent checking on an Agilent 4200 TapeStation D1000 ScreenTape, volumetric pooling, and quantification by qPCR. Sequencing was performed on an Illumina NextSeq500 using a MidOutput 150-cycle cartridge, with 156 Read1 cycles, 15 Index1 cycles, and the kit custom primers. The pooled library was loaded at around 1 pM with around 20% PhiX control spiked in. From the authors' description of their analysis: Vendor-processed data were analyzed in R, with a clonotype defined as all T cells sharing the same CDR3 nucleotide sequence. For clone abundance analyses, frequencies were normalized to the 10,000 most abundant clones per sample. Public T cell clones, which averaged fewer than five per sample, were excluded before analysis. The dominant motif analysis was done with ImmunoMap using the PAM10 matrix, a gap penalty of 30, and a homology threshold of 0.3, and motifs with a cumulative frequency of at least 0.01 were considered dominant. Tumor-enriched clonotypes and baseline blood-enriched clonotypes were defined as those with an abundance difference of at least 32-fold between compartments. Similarity between tumor and blood repertoires was quantified using the Baroni-Urbani and Buser coefficient, and groups were compared with two-tailed Wilcoxon tests in R. TCRdb's version of the immuneACCESS table is confined to in-frame rearrangements and falls short of the full clone set. An unresolved V gene accounts for under half of the shortfall where checked; the remainder is of unknown origin. V and J calls plus clone size are reproduced from that table; the DNA served to infer D and trimming. In this sample the table shows nearly 20,000 clones, 50% to 65% of which occur a single time. Roughly an eighth of the sample rests with the top ten.

The data derive from a study of radiation and T cells in renal cell carcinoma (dated by TCRdb to about 2020). For context, the study as a whole: TCR beta sequencing covered 50 to 55 samples in total, comprising approximately 26 tumors and around 27 peripheral blood samples. Across all 50 or so samples, 3,800,000 or so unique CDR3 nucleotide sequences encoding about 2.4 million unique CDR3 amino acid sequences were identified.

What the work shows at the level of the full study, not this receptor alone: Intratumoral heterogeneity went uncaptured because the only tumor material available was small regions of 0.85 to 1 g. Because pretreatment tumor biopsies were not available, the baseline intratumoral presence of clonotypes could not be determined. Top tumor clonotypes rose in blood from baseline to 2 weeks post-radiation, then contracted by 4 weeks, suggesting transient expansion of tumor-resident clones. Compared with control tumors, irradiated tumors had a greater number of dominant CDR3 motifs, and those motifs took up a bigger portion of the repertoire. TCR clonality was higher in irradiated tumors than in controls, as the top 100 clonotypes made up an average of about 54% of the repertoire in irradiated tumors compared with about 45% in nephrectomy-only tumors. With a single-armed trial design, the study had no way to address how radiation dose or scheduling affects the TCR repertoire.

The rearrangement combines TRBV5-4 with TRBJ2-1, with a tentative D gene TRBD1 over 5 matching bases. The clonotype comes from a woman between 65 and 79 years old with renal cell carcinoma. The sequenced sample was tumor tissue, obtained from a patient whose treatment included radiotherapy and nephrectomy. The bases are TGTGCCAGCAGCCCCGGCTTTGTACAGGACTACAATGAGCAGTTCTTC. The resulting protein is CASSPGFVQDYNEQFF.